The clone carrying this TCR beta chain has only a few counts. Trimming took 7 bases from V and 4 from J, leaving 13 bases between them. Germline lookup yields CDR1 SEHNR and CDR2 FQNEAQ (reference sequence). The CDR3 loop spans 14 amino acids. MiXCR, applied by TCRdb to the 5' RACE reads, yields one record per CDR3 protein. This sample has over 10,000 distinct CDR3 sequences, with 12% found just once. The data originate from a study of T-cell memory formation after mild COVID-19. This clonotype was sampled from an adult woman who had mild COVID-19 (a few samples of this study predate the infection). Cell type and time point are not known. The sample consisted of PBMCs or a T cell subset sorted from them (not recorded which). The chain has TRBV7-9 and TRBJ2-2; D gene unclear. The CDR3: CASTLPLLTGELFF. Here the CDR3 DNA reads TGTGCCAGCACCCTTCCCCTGCTCACCGGGGAGCTGTTTTTT. Full variable domain (missing parts from reference TRBV7-9 and TRBJ2-2): DTGVSQNPRHKITKRGQNVTFRCDPISEHNRLYWYRQTLGQGPEFLTYFQNEAQLEKSRLLSDRFSAERPKGSFSTLEIQRTEQGDSAMYLCASTLPLLTGELFFGEGSRLTVL.